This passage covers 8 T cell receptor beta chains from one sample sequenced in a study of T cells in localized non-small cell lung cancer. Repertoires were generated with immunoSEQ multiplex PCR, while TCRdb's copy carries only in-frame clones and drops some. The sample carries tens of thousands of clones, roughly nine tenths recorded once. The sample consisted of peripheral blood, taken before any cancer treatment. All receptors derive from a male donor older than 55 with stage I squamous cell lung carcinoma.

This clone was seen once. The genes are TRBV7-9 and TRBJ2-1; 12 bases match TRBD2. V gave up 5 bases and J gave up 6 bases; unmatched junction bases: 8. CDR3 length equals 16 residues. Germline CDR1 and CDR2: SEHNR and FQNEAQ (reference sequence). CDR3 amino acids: CASSPRLAGDPNEQFF. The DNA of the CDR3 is TGTGCCAGCAGCCCGAGACTAGCGGGAGACCCCAATGAGCAGTTCTTC.

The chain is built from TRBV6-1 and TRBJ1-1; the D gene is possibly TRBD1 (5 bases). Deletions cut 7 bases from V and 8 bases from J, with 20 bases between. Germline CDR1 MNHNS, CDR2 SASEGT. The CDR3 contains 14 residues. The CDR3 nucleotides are TGTGCCAGCACCTCCGGGCAGGGAGTATGGGAAGCTTTCTTT. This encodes CASTSGQGVWEAFF.

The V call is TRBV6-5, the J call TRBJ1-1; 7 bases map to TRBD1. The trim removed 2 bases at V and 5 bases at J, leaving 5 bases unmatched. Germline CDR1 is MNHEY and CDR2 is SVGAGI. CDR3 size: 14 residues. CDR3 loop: CASSYTSTGTEAFF. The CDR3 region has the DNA TGTGCCAGCAGTTACACATCGACAGGGACTGAAGCTTTCTTT.

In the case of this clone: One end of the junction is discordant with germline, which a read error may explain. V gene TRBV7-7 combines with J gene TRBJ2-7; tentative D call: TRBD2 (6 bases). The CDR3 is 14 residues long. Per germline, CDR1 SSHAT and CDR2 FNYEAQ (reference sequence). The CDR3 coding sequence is TGTGCTAGCAGCCCCTCGGGGGTTCTGAACGAGCAGTACTTC. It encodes CASSPSGVLNEQYF.

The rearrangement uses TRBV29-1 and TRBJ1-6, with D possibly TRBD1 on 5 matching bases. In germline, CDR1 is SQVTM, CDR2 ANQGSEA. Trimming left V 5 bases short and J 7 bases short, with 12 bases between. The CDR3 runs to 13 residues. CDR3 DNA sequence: TGCAGCGTTCGGGGCCCGGGGAATTCACCCCTCCACTTT. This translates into CSVRGPGNSPLHF.

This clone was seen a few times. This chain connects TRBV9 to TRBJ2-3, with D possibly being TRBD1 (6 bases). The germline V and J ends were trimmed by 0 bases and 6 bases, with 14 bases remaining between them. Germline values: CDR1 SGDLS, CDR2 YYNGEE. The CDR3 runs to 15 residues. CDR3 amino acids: CASSVAGTQRDTQYF. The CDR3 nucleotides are TGTGCCAGCAGCGTAGCGGGGACACAAAGGGATACGCAGTATTTT.

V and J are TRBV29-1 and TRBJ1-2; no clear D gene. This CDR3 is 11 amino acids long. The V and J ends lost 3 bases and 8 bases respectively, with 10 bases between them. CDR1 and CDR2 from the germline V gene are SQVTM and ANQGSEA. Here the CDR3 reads CSVDMGGGYTF. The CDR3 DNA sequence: TGCAGCGTTGATATGGGCGGCGGCTACACCTTC.

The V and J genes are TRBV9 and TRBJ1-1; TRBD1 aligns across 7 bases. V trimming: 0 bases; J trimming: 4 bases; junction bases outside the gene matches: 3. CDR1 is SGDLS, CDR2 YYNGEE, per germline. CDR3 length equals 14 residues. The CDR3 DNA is TGTGCCAGCAGCGTAGTGGACAGGACCACTGAAGCTTTCTTT. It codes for CASSVVDRTTEAFF.